This entry describes one T cell receptor beta chain. The clone's antigen remains unknown. It has no much larger one-base neighbor in the sample; base qualities were not kept. The protocol used for the library was multiplex PCR. Instrument used: Illumina HiSeq 4000. CDR3 regions were amplified by Arm-PCR with iRepertoire HTBI primers to construct TCR beta libraries. PCR products were gel purified before sequencing. The authors' analysis ran thus. Gene usage analysis of CDR3 amino acid clonotypes used the 55 to 80 TRBV and fewer than 15 TRBJ segments found across samples. Filtered high-quality paired reads were merged into contigs using COPE and FqMerger. BLAST was used to align contigs to IMGT TRBV, TRBD and TRBJ reference genes, with CDR3 defined following IMGT. Any clonotype with a frequency above 0.1% was classified as a highly expanded clone. Repertoire diversity was measured by Shannon entropy, and V-J evenness by the Gini coefficient. A clonotype was considered public if more than one individual shared it. TCRdb applied fastp at Q25 and MiXCR to the public reads, then kept only in-frame beta chains. Entries are consolidated by CDR3 protein sequence, retaining the most common genes and DNA. The V and J calls and clone size are TCRdb's, not the authors'. The sample contains hundreds of thousands of distinct CDR3 sequences, about 30% of them found a single time. The ten biggest clones cover 40% to 50% of the sample.

What this sample's time point label stands for: persistent/refractory GD, antithyroid drugs over 5 years with positive TRAb. For both TCR sequencing and RNA sequencing, RNA was extracted from PBMCs using TRIzol. Graves' disease was diagnosed according to American Thyroid Association guidelines. Patients for the study were recruited at an endocrinology department in Xi'an, China. Each patient gave approximately 9.7 milliliters of peripheral blood, collected in an EDTA anticoagulant tube. Ficoll Paque Plus density gradient separation was used to isolate PBMCs, and no further T cell sorting was performed. An Agilent 2100 Bioanalyzer and agarose gel were used to check RNA quality, while a NanoDrop 2000 measured RNA concentration. The CDR3 starts with the cysteine, ends with the phenylalanine, and has 13 residues. Just the 39-base CDR3 DNA is kept, in frame starting at base 1. CDR1 and CDR2 are drawn from the germline V gene (reference sequence): DFQATT, SNEGSKA. V is pared back by 3 bases and J by 4 bases, with 7 bases lying between the germline termini.

This entry is derived from a study of regulatory T cells in long-lasting Graves disease (TCRdb year 2021). Describing the broader study: Persistent Graves' disease meant more than 5 years of antithyroid drug treatment with TSH receptor autoantibodies that stayed positive. This study used TCR sequencing and RNA sequencing of peripheral blood to compare persistent Graves' disease patients against newly diagnosed Graves' disease patients. The study was conducted in China and was registered as a clinical trial. A total of about 35 samples underwent TCR sequencing: around 13 from persistent and roughly 20 from newly diagnosed Graves' disease patients. Persistent Graves' disease patients in the clinical cohort had taken antithyroid drugs for approximately 10 years on average. Broad study findings and their caveats: The authors acknowledged the small sample size as a limitation that may reduce accuracy. Lower TCR Shannon entropy and fewer highly expanded clones were observed in persistent Graves' disease patients than in newly diagnosed patients, which suggested clonal expansion. Only the TCR beta chain was sequenced and analyzed. Peripheral blood alone was examined, since thyroid tissue, which constituted the primary lesion, could not be accessed. TRBV28, TRBJ1-2 and TRBJ2-5 were preferentially used in persistent disease, while TRBV20-1 and TRBJ2-1 were favored in newly diagnosed disease. Persistent patients shared more public clonotypes among themselves (roughly 2,700) than newly diagnosed patients did (approximately 970).

Rearrangement joined TRBV20-1 to TRBJ1-6; TRBD1 could be the D gene, as 5 bases match. This clonotype originated in a female donor with Graves disease. The material sequenced was peripheral blood mononuclear cells (PBMCs), taken when the disease was refractory, from a patient treated with antithyroid drugs. CDR3 protein: CSARGQYNSPLHF. In nucleotides, the sequence is TGCAGTGCTAGGGGGCAATATAATTCACCCCTCCACTTT.